These 18 T cell receptor beta chains originate from one sample sequenced in a study of shared clonotypes between healthy human individuals. Only in-frame clones appear in the TCRdb table, and some are missing; sequencing was by immunoSEQ multiplex PCR. Among about 1.5 million clones listed, roughly 98% were seen once. The sequenced material came from naive CD4+ T cells sorted from blood. This sample's subset: CD45RA+ positively selected. Receptors were obtained from a man aged 25 to 45 in good health.

The V and J genes are TRBV29-1 and TRBJ2-4; D is ambiguous. Trimming removed 5 bases from V and 1 base from J, with 9 bases in between. Germline lookup yields CDR1 SQVTM and CDR2 ANQGSEA. The CDR3 has 13 residues. The chain's CDR3 is CSVIGDAKNIQYF. The CDR3 region has the DNA TGCAGCGTTATCGGCGACGCCAAAAACATTCAGTACTTC.

The DNA of the CDR3 is TGCGCCAGCAGACTAAGGACTAGCGGGACCAATGAGCAGTTCTTC. Its translation is CASRLRTSGTNEQFF. The chain is built from TRBV5-1 and TRBJ2-1; 12 nucleotides agree with TRBD2. The CDR3 has 15 residues. Germline CDR1 and CDR2: SGHRS and YFSETQ. V was pared by 5 bases and J by 6 bases, with 6 bases of the junction left unmatched.

The J gene is TRBJ2-7, the V gene TRBV11-2; 7 bases are shared with TRBD1. The germline V gene has CDR1 SGHAT and CDR2 FQNNGV. Losses at the gene ends were 3 bases for V and 4 bases for J; bases not matched to a gene: 6. The CDR3 has 14 residues. CDR3: CASSFWTGQYEQYF. In DNA, the CDR3 is TGTGCCAGCAGCTTTTGGACAGGACAATACGAGCAGTACTTC.

This rearrangement joins TRBV11-3 to TRBJ2-7; D remains unclear. This CDR3 spans 12 amino acids. Per germline, CDR1 SGHNT and CDR2 YENEEA. V was clipped by 4 bases and J by 4 bases, with 8 bases between them. CDR3 loop: CASSSDRYEQYF. Here the CDR3 DNA reads TGTGCCAGCAGCTCCGACCGTTACGAGCAGTACTTC.

The chain couples TRBV7-3 to TRBJ2-4, with D maybe TRBD1 (6 bases). Deletions cut 1 base from V and 6 bases from J, with 10 bases between. The CDR3 has 14 amino acids. Germline assignment: CDR1 SGHTA and CDR2 FQGTGA. This CDR3 is CASSLRGRGNIQYF. For the CDR3, the DNA is TGTGCCAGCAGCTTAAGGGGGCGCGGAAACATTCAGTACTTC.

The V gene is TRBV18, the J gene TRBJ2-1; D is undetermined. Per the germline V gene, CDR1 is KGHSH and CDR2 is LQKENI. The length of the CDR3 is 12 residues. V lost 0 bases to trimming and J lost 9 bases, with 6 bases between them. CDR3 sequence (DNA): TGTGCCAGCTCACCACCGAACACTGAGCAGTTCTTC. It translates to CASSPPNTEQFF. The variable domain in full, completed from reference TRBV18 and TRBJ2-1, reads NAGVMQNPRHLVRRRGQEARLRCSPMKGHSHVYWYRQLPEEGLKFMVYLQKENIIDESGMPKERFSAEFPKEGPSILRIQQVVRGDSAAYFCASSPPNTEQFFGPGTRLTVL.

In DNA, the CDR3 is TGCGCCAGCAGCTTGAGCAGGGTTGACGAAGATGGCTACACCTTC. It encodes CASSLSRVDEDGYTF. The chain recombines TRBV5-1 with TRBJ1-2; D is possibly TRBD1 (5 bases). The CDR3 runs to 15 residues. V was clipped by 1 base and J by 6 bases, with 16 bases between them. Germline values: CDR1 SGHRS, CDR2 YFSETQ.

The chain has TRBV5-4 and TRBJ1-4; the D is unclear. The CDR3 has 16 residues. Trimming took 4 bases from V and 7 from J, leaving 20 bases between them. Germline V CDR1 and CDR2: SGHNT, YYREEE (reference sequence). CDR3 amino acids: CASSPGLREGSEKLFF. CDR3 coding DNA: TGTGCCAGCAGCCCCGGACTGAGGGAGGGTAGTGAAAAACTGTTTTTT.

This rearrangement joins TRBV4-1 to TRBJ2-5; the D is unclear. This CDR3 is 15 amino acids long. The V end was cut by 1 base, the J end by 2 bases, with 11 bases between. Germline V CDR1 and CDR2: MGHRA, YSYEKL. The CDR3 DNA follows: TGCGCCAGCAGCCAAGCCATGCGCCGGCAAGAGACCCAGTACTTC. This encodes CASSQAMRRQETQYF.

In DNA, the CDR3 is TGCGCCAGCAGCCCTATTCCGACTAGCGGGAGAGCCTACGAGCAGTACTTC. Translated, it gives CASSPIPTSGRAYEQYF. The rearrangement uses TRBV10-2 and TRBJ2-7; 12 positions agree with TRBD2. The CDR3 has 17 residues. The trim removed 6 bases at V and 2 bases at J, leaving 11 bases unmatched. The germline CDR1 and CDR2 sequences are WSHSY and SAAADI.

The chain combines TRBV6-1 with TRBJ1-4; D is possibly TRBD1 (5 bases). This CDR3 region has 16 residues. The germline V and J ends were trimmed by 4 bases and 0 bases, with 12 bases remaining between them. Germline V gene lookup returns CDR1 MNHNS and CDR2 SASEGT. CDR3 region: CASSGPGEPTNEKLFF. In nucleotides, the CDR3 is TGTGCCAGCAGTGGCCCGGGGGAGCCAACTAATGAAAAACTGTTTTTT.

This clone showed up just once. This rearrangement joins TRBV29-1 to TRBJ2-3; 8 bases are a match to TRBD2. CDR1 SQVTM and CDR2 ANQGSEA come from the germline V gene. V was pared by 2 bases and J by 4 bases, with 5 bases of the junction left unmatched. CDR3 length: 14 residues. CDR3 DNA sequence: TGCAGCGTTGAAAGCGGGAGAGGATCAGATACGCAGTATTTT. Its translation is CSVESGRGSDTQYF.

CDR3 in DNA: TGCGCCAGCAGCGCACCAGGGGGGGGCGGTCGGGAGACCCAGTACTTC. This encodes CASSAPGGGGRETQYF. The chain is built from TRBV4-1 and TRBJ2-5; D may correspond to TRBD1 or TRBD2 (7 bases each). There are 16 residues in the CDR3. Trimming took off 5 bases at V and 5 bases at J, with 21 bases between the two ends. Looked up from germline, CDR1 is MGHRA and CDR2 is YSYEKL.

The genes are TRBV19 and TRBJ2-7; 8 positions agree with TRBD1. Trimming at V came to 3 bases and at J to 4 bases, leaving 5 bases not matched to a gene. The CDR3 runs to 14 residues. Germline-derived CDR1 and CDR2 are LNHDA and SQIVND (reference sequence). The CDR3 sequence: CASSIGTGWYEQYF. The CDR3 DNA follows: TGTGCCAGTAGTATCGGGACAGGCTGGTACGAGCAGTACTTC.

The genes are TRBV29-1 and TRBJ2-1, with 10 bases identical to TRBD2. CDR1 SQVTM and CDR2 ANQGSEA come from the germline V gene. The CDR3 loop spans 15 amino acids. Trimming took 3 bases from V and 0 from J; bases not matched to a gene: 2. The CDR3 DNA reads as TGCAGCGTTGATTCTAGCGGGAGCTCCTACAATGAGCAGTTCTTC. Translating it yields CSVDSSGSSYNEQFF.

The CDR3 DNA reads TGTGCCAGCAGCGTAGTCTACTCGCCCGGGACTAGCGGGAGACTCAATGAGCAGTTCTTC. As protein: CASSVVYSPGTSGRLNEQFF. The chain employs TRBV9 and TRBJ2-1, with 14 bases matching TRBD2. CDR1 and CDR2 from the germline V gene are SGDLS and YYNGEE. The CDR3 is 20 amino acids. The J segment lost 6 bases and the V segment lost 0 bases, leaving 14 bases of the junction unmatched.

This clone was detected a few times. This chain uses TRBV6-1 with TRBJ2-2, with 10 nucleotides matching TRBD2. V was clipped by 1 base and J by 6 bases; unmatched bases: 8. CDR1 and CDR2 from the germline V gene are MNHNS and SASEGT. The CDR3 consists of 17 residues. The CDR3 spells CASSEEISGRSAGELFF. CDR3 nucleotides: TGTGCCAGCAGTGAAGAAATTAGCGGGAGGTCGGCCGGGGAGCTGTTTTTT.

V and J are TRBV5-6 and TRBJ2-7; D not resolved. V was clipped by 5 bases and J by 4 bases, with 7 bases between them. The CDR3 loop spans 11 amino acids. From germline, CDR1 is SGHDT and CDR2 YYEEEE. The CDR3 bases are TGTGCCAGCAGTTCTGAGTACGAGCAGTACTTC. This gives the protein CASSSEYEQYF.